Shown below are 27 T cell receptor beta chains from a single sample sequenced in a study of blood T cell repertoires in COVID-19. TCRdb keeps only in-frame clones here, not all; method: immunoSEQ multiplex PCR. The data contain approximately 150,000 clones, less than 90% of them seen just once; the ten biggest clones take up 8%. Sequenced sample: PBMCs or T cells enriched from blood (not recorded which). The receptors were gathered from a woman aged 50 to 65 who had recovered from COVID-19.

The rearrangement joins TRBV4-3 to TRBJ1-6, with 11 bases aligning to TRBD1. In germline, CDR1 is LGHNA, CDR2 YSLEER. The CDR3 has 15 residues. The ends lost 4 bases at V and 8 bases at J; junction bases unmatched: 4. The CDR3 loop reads CASSLDRGPYSPLHF. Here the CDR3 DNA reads TGCGCCAGCAGCCTGGACAGGGGGCCTTATTCACCCCTCCACTTT.

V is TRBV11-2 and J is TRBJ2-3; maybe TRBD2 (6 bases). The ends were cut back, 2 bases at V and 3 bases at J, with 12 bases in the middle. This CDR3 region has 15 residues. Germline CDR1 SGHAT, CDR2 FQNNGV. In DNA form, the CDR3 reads TGTGCCAGCAGCTTAAAATTCGGGACTACAGATACGCAGTATTTT. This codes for CASSLKFGTTDTQYF. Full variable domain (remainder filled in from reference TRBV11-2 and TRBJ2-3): EAGVAQSPRYKIIEKRQSVAFWCNPISGHATLYWYQQILGQGPKLLIQFQNNGVVDDSQLPKDRFSAERLKGVDSTLKIQPAKLEDSAVYLCASSLKFGTTDTQYFGPGTRLTVL.

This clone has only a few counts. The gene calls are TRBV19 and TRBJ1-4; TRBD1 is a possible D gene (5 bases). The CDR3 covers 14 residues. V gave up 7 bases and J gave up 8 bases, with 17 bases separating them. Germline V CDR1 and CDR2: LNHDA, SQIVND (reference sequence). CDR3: CASTRNGGGEKLFF. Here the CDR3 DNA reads TGTGCCAGTACCCGTAATGGGGGAGGAGAAAAACTGTTTTTT.

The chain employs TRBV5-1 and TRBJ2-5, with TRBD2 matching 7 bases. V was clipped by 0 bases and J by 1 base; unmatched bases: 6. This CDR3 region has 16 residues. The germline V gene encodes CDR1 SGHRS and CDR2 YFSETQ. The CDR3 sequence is CASSLVGGSPQETQYF. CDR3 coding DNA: TGCGCCAGCAGCTTGGTGGGGGGGAGCCCCCAAGAGACCCAGTACTTC.

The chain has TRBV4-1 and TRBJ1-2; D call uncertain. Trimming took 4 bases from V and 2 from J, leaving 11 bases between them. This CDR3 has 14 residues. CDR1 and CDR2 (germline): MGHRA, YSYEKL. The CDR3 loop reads CASSRETSNYGYTF. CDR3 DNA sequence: TGCGCCAGCAGCCGCGAGACATCGAACTATGGCTACACCTTC.

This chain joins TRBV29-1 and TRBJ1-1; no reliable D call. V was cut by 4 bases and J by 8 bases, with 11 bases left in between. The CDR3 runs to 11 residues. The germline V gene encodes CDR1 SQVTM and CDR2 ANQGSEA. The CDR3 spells CSVVTTMEAFF. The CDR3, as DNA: TGCAGCGTTGTGACAACAATGGAAGCTTTCTTT.

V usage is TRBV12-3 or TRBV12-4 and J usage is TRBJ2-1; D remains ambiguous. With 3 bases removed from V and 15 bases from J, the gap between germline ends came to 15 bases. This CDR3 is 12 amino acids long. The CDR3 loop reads CASSLASLGRFF. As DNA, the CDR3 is TGTGCCAGCAGTTTGGCTAGTCTCGGTAGGTTCTTC.

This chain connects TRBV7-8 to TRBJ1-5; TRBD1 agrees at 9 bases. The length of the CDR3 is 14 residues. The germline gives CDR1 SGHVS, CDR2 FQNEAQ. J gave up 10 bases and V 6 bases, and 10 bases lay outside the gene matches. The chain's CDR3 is CASRRDRVEGPQHF. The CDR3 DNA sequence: TGTGCCAGCAGAAGGGACAGGGTGGAGGGACCCCAGCATTTT.

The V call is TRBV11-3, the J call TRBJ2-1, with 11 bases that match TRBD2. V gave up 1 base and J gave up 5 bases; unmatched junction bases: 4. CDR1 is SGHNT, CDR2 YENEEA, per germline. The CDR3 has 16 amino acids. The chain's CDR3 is CASSLGLAGGHNEQFF. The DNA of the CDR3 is TGTGCCAGCAGCTTAGGTCTAGCGGGGGGACACAATGAGCAGTTCTTC.

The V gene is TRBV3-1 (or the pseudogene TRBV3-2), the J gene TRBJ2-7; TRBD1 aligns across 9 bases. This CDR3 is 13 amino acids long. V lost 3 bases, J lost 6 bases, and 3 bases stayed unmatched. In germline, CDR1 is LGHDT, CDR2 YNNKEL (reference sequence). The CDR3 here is CASSQDRGGEQYF. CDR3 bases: TGTGCCAGCAGCCAGGACAGGGGCGGCGAGCAGTACTTC.

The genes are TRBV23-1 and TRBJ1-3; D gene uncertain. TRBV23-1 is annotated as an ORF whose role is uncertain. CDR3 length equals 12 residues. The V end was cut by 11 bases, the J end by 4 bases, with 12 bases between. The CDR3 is CAPAGCGNTIYF. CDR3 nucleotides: TGCGCCCCTGCCGGGTGCGGAAACACCATATATTTT.

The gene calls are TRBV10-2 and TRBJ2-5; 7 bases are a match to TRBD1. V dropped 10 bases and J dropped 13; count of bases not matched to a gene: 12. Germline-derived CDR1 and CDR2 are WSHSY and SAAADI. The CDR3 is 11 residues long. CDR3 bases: TGCGCCACGTCCGAGGGGACAGTTGGGTACTTC. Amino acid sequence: CATSEGTVGYF.

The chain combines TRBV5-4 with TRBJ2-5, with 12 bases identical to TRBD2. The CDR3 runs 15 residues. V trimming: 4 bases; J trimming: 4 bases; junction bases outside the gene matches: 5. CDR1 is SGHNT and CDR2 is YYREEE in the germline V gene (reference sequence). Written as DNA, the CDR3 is TGTGCCAGCAGCCCGACTAGCGGGAGAGTAGAGACCCAGTACTTC. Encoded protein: CASSPTSGRVETQYF.

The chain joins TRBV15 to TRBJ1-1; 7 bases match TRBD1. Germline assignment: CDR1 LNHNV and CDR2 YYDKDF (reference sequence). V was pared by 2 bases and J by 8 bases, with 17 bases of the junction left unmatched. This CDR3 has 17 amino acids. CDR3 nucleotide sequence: TGTGCCACCAGCAGACCATCAACCGGGACAGTTTACGTCGAAGCTTTCTTT. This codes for CATSRPSTGTVYVEAFF.

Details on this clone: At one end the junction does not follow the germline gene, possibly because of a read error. CDR3 in amino acids: CASSVGQGAHTEAFF. The DNA for the CDR3 is TGTGCTAGCAGCGTGGGACAGGGGGCGCACACTGAAGCTTTCTTT. The chain has TRBV7-7 and TRBJ1-1; 12 nucleotides line up with TRBD1. The CDR3 consists of 15 residues. The germline gives CDR1 SSHAT, CDR2 FNYEAQ (reference sequence).

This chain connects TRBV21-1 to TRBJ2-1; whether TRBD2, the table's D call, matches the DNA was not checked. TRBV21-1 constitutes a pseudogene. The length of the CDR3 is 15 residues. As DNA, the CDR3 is TGTGCCAGCAGCAAAGTGGCGGCCCCCTTCGTTGAGCAGTTCTTC. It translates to CASSKVAAPFVEQFF.

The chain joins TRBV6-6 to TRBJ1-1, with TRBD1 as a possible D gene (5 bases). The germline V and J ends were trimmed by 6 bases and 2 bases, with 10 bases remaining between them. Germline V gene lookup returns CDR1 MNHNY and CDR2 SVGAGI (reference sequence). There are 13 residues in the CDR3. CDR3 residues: CASRARANTEAFF. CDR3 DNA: TGTGCCAGCAGGGCCAGGGCCAACACTGAAGCTTTCTTT.

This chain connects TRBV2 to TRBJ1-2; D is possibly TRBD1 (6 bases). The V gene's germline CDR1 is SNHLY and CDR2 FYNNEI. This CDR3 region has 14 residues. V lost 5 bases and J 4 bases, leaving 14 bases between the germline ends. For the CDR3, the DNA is TGTGCCAGCAGTTCTGAGGGACAATTCTATGGCTACACCTTC. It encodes CASSSEGQFYGYTF.

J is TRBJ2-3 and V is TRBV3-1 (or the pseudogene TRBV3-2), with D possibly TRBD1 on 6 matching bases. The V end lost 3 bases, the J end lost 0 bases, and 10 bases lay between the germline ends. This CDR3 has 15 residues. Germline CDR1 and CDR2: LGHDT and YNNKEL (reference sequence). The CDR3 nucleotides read TGTGCCAGCAGCCACAACAGGGATAGCACAGATACGCAGTATTTT. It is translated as CASSHNRDSTDTQYF.

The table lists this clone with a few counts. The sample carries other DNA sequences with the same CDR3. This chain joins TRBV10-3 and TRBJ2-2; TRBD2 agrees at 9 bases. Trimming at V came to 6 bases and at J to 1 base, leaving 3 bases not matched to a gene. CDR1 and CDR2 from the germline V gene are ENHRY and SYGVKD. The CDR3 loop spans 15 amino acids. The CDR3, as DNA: TGTGCCATCAGAGAAGCGGGAGGGAACACCGGGGAGCTGTTTTTT. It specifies CAIREAGGNTGELFF.

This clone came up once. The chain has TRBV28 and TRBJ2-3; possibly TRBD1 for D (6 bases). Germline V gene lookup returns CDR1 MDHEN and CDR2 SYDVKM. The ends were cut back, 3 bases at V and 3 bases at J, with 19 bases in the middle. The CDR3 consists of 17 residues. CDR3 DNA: TGTGCCAGCAGTTTCCCAACAGGGCCCCTCCATACAGATACGCAGTATTTT. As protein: CASSFPTGPLHTDTQYF.

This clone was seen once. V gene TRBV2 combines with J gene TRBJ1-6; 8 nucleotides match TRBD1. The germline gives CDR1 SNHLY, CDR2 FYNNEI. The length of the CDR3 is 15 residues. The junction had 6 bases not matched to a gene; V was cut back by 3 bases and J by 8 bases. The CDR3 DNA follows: TGTGCCAGCAGTGATCAGGGGGCCGGGTATTCACCCCTCCACTTT. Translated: CASSDQGAGYSPLHF.

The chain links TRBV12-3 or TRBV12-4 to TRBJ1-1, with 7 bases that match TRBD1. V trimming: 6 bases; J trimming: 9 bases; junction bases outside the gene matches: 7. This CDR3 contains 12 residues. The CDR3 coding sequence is TGTGCCAGCAGAGCCAGACAGGGCAAAGCTTTCTTT. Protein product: CASRARQGKAFF.

The CDR3 is CASIRRGQGLEANYGYTF. The CDR3 nucleotides read TGTGCCAGCATACGACGAGGACAGGGACTCGAAGCTAACTATGGCTACACCTTC. J is TRBJ1-2 and V is TRBV5-4; 8 nucleotides match TRBD1. Germline CDR1 SGHNT, CDR2 YYREEE (reference sequence). CDR3 size: 18 residues. V shed 6 bases, J shed 0 bases, and the junction held 16 bases outside the gene matches.

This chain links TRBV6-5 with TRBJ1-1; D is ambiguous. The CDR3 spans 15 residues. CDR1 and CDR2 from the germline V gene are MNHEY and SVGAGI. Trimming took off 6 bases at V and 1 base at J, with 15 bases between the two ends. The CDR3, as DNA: TGTGCCAGCAGACGATCCGGGAGTAAGAACACTGAAGCTTTCTTT. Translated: CASRRSGSKNTEAFF.

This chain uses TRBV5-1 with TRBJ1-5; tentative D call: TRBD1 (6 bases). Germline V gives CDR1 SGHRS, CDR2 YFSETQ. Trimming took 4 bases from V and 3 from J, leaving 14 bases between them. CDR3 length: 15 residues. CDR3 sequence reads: CASSPWGGDNQPQHF. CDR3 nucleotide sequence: TGCGCCAGCAGCCCCTGGGGGGGCGACAATCAGCCCCAGCATTTT.

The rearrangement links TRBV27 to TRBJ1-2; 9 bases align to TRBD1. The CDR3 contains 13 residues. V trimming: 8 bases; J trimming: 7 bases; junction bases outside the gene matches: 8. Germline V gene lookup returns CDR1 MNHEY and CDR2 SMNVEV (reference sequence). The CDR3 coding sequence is TGTGCCAGCCACCCTACAGGGGGCCGTGGCTACACCTTC. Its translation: CASHPTGGRGYTF.